These T cell receptor beta chains were read from a single sample in a study of blood T cells in healthy people across ages. MiXCR, run by TCRdb on the 5' RACE reads, gives a single entry per CDR3 protein. The sample lists over 1,500,000 distinct CDR3 sequences, 40% to 55% occurring once. Sequences were obtained from blood. The origin of the receptors is a woman aged 40 to 50 in good health. The CDR3 runs from the conserved cysteine through the conserved F or W. D genes are given only for firm matches. Part of the rows lack a size; the others show once, few, many or a class for expanded clones.

TRBV12-3/TRBV12-4	TRBD2	TRBJ2-7	few	TGTGCCAGCACCCCACTAGCGGGGGTCTCCTACGAGCAGTACTTC	CASTPLAGVSYEQYF
TRBV29-1	NA	TRBJ2-5	many	TGCAGCGCAGAGGGGAGGATCGGGACCCAGTACTTC	CSAEGRIGTQYF
TRBV11-2	NA	TRBJ2-7	NA	TGTGCCAGCAGCTCGACACTCTACGAGCAGTACTTC	CASSSTLYEQYF
TRBV10-3	TRBD1	TRBJ2-7	NA	TGTGCCATCAGTAGACAGGGCGCCTACGAGCAGTACTTC	CAISRQGAYEQYF
TRBV18	TRBD1	TRBJ2-1	few	TGTGCCAGCTCACCGGGGACAGGGTGGAATGAGCAGTTCTTC	CASSPGTGWNEQFF
TRBV28	NA	TRBJ2-7	few	TGTGCCAGCAGTACTTATGGGATAACCTACGAGCAGTACTTC	CASSTYGITYEQYF
TRBV6-1	TRBD2	TRBJ2-7	few	TGTGCCAGCAGTGAACTAGCGGGGGCCGCCTACGAGCAGTACTTC	CASSELAGAAYEQYF
TRBV6-2/TRBV6-3	TRBD1	TRBJ2-3	NA	TGTGCCAGCAGTTACTCACCCGAGACAGGGCGGAGCACAGATACGCAGTATTTT	CASSYSPETGRSTDTQYF
TRBV6-5	NA	TRBJ1-2	NA	TGTGCCAGCAGTTACGGGGCAGGACGTAACTATGGCTACACCTTC	CASSYGAGRNYGYTF
TRBV4-3	TRBD1	TRBJ2-1	NA	TGCGCCAGCAGCCACTCGGGACAGGGAGGGATTGGGCAGTTCTTC	CASSHSGQGGIGQFF
TRBV4-2	NA	TRBJ2-2	NA	TGTGCCAGCAGCCAAGTTGGACAGCTCACCGGAGAGCTGTTTTTT	CASSQVGQLTGELFF
TRBV7-2	NA	TRBJ2-5	few	TGTGCCAGCAGCTTAGAATCCCCCCTCGGGACCCAGTACTTC	CASSLESPLGTQYF
TRBV12-3/TRBV12-4	NA	TRBJ2-5	NA	TGTGCCAGCAGATTCGAACACGGGGGGCCGATGCAAGAGACCCAGTACTTC	CASRFEHGGPMQETQYF
TRBV20-1	NA	TRBJ2-5	NA	TGCAGTGCTCTTGGACTCATCGCGGGAGAGACCCAGTACTTC	CSALGLIAGETQYF
TRBV6-6	TRBD2	TRBJ2-3	few	TGTGCCAGCAACCCCTTAGCGGGGGGGCTTAGAGATACGCAGTATTTT	CASNPLAGGLRDTQYF
TRBV3-1	NA	TRBJ1-1	NA	TGTGCCAGCAGCCAAGGAGAGCTTGAAGCTTTCTTT	CASSQGELEAFF
TRBV7-9	NA	TRBJ2-3	NA	TGTGCCAGCAGCCTAGCCTCACAGGGCCCAGATACGCAGTATTTT	CASSLASQGPDTQYF
TRBV6-5	TRBD1	TRBJ2-7	NA	TGTGCCAGCAGTTACTCGAAGACAGGGGTACCCCTATCCTACGAGCAGTACTTC	CASSYSKTGVPLSYEQYF
TRBV20-1	NA	TRBJ1-2	NA	TGCAGTGCTAGAGAGGGGGGGAGAAGGGGAAGCTATGGCTACACCTTC	CSAREGGRRGSYGYTF
TRBV24-1	TRBD1	TRBJ2-5	few	TGTGCCACCAGTGACCCGATCGGGACAGGACTCCAAGAGACCCAGTACTTC	CATSDPIGTGLQETQYF
TRBV27	NA	TRBJ2-1	NA	TGTGCCAGCAGTTTTAAGGGAGCAGGAACCTACAATGAGCAGTTCTTC	CASSFKGAGTYNEQFF
TRBV20-1	NA	TRBJ2-7	NA	TGCAGTGCTAGGCGCAGGGGGGGCAGGGGTTACGAGCAGTACTTC	CSARRRGGRGYEQYF
TRBV3-1	NA	TRBJ2-5	NA	TGTGCCAGCAGCCAAGGTCTCGCGAGGGGGACCCAGTACTTC	CASSQGLARGTQYF
TRBV3-1	TRBD1	TRBJ2-5	few	TGTGCCAGCAGCCGAGACAGGGTTCAAGAGACCCAGTACTTC	CASSRDRVQETQYF
TRBV11-2	NA	TRBJ2-4	few	TGTGCCAGCAGCCCCGGGGATGCGGGGACCATTCAGTACTTC	CASSPGDAGTIQYF
TRBV28	NA	TRBJ1-2	few	TGTGCCAGCAGTCCGGGGGGAGGGGTAAACTATGGCTACACCTTC	CASSPGGGVNYGYTF
TRBV6-5	TRBD2	TRBJ2-5	NA	TGTGCCAGCAGTTACTACGGACTAGCGCAGGAGACCCAGTACTTC	CASSYYGLAQETQYF
TRBV18	NA	TRBJ1-5	NA	TGTGCCAGCTCACCGGGGCGGACAGGCAATCAGCCCCAGCATTTT	CASSPGRTGNQPQHF
TRBV11-2	NA	TRBJ2-5	once	TGTGCCAGCAGCTTAGAAGAGGGACCCTTAGGGACTTACCCCCAAAACGAAGAGACCCAGTACTTC	CASSLEEGPLGTYPQNEETQYF
TRBV12-3/TRBV12-4	NA	TRBJ2-1	NA	TGTGCCCGCAGTTTATCCGTCGGGCCAAGAGAGACCCAGTTCTTC	CARSLSVGPRETQFF
TRBV28	NA	TRBJ2-4	few	TGTGCCAGCAGAGATCAGGGCCCCGGTTACATTCAGTACTTC	CASRDQGPGYIQYF
TRBV24-1	TRBD2	TRBJ2-1	NA	TGTGCCACCAGTCGAGCAGCGGGGGGGCCAAATGAGCAGTTCTTC	CATSRAAGGPNEQFF
TRBV6-5	NA	TRBJ2-1	few	TGTGCCAGCAGTTACTCTTTGGCGGGGATCAATGAGCAGTTCTTC	CASSYSLAGINEQFF
TRBV20-1	TRBD1	TRBJ2-3	NA	TGCAGTGCTTCTGGGACAGGAACTAGCACAGATACGCAGTATTTT	CSASGTGTSTDTQYF
TRBV2	NA	TRBJ1-5	NA	TGTGCCAGCAGTAGGACATCTAGCAATCAGCCCCAGCATTTT	CASSRTSSNQPQHF
TRBV15	NA	TRBJ1-5	NA	TGTGCCACCAGCCCCGACGCAAGTCAGCCCCAGCATTTT	CATSPDASQPQHF
TRBV4-1	NA	TRBJ2-5	NA	TGCGCCAGCAACACCCCAACAGAGACCCAGTACTTC	CASNTPTETQYF
TRBV9	TRBD1	TRBJ1-6	NA	TGTGCCAGCAGCCTCCGGGACAGGGGGAAAGATTCACCCCTCCACTTT	CASSLRDRGKDSPLHF
TRBV28	NA	TRBJ2-7	NA	TGTGCCAGCAGCCGGACAGATCGAGGGTACTTC	CASSRTDRGYF
TRBV28	NA	TRBJ2-5	NA	TGTGCCAGCAGTTTTTCAATAGGGGAGACCCAGTACTTC	CASSFSIGETQYF
TRBV20-1	TRBD2	TRBJ2-1	many	TGCAGTGCTAATGGACTAGCGGGGGGCCGGTCTGAGCAGTTCTTC	CSANGLAGGRSEQFF
TRBV5-6	NA	TRBJ2-3	NA	TGTGCCAGCAGCCGACGAGGGCTCCCCACAGATACGCAGTATTTT	CASSRRGLPTDTQYF
TRBV6-2/TRBV6-3	NA	TRBJ1-1	few	TGTGCCAGCAGTTCCCAGGGTGGCACTGAAGCTTTCTTT	CASSSQGGTEAFF
TRBV7-9	NA	TRBJ2-5	NA	TGTGCCAGCAGCTTGTCGCCACTGGACAGTCAAGAGACCCAGTACTTC	CASSLSPLDSQETQYF
TRBV5-4	NA	TRBJ2-6	NA	TGTGCCAGCAGCCACCCACGGTCTGGGGCCAACGTCCTGACTTTC	CASSHPRSGANVLTF
TRBV5-1	NA	TRBJ1-6	few	TGCGCCAGCAGCTTGGGTATACAGGTTCTAGGATCACCCCTCCACTTT	CASSLGIQVLGSPLHF
TRBV4-2	NA	TRBJ1-4	NA	TGTGCCAGCAGCCGGGGGGGAGCCGAGGGACGGATTAATGAAAAACTGTTTTTT	CASSRGGAEGRINEKLFF
TRBV4-1	NA	TRBJ2-2	NA	TGCGCCAGCAGCCAAGATCCCACAGTCGGGGAGCTGTTTTTT	CASSQDPTVGELFF
TRBV29-1	TRBD1	TRBJ2-7	few	TGCAGCGTTGATGGTGGGACAGGGGGGACCCACGAGCAGTACTTC	CSVDGGTGGTHEQYF
TRBV20-1	TRBD2	TRBJ2-3	NA	TGCAGTGCGACTAGCGGGGGGGCTCAAGATACGCAGTATTTT	CSATSGGAQDTQYF
TRBV20-1	TRBD2	TRBJ2-3	NA	TGCAGTGCGTCTAATCTGGGGGGGGGAGAGGGTACGCAGTATTTT	CSASNLGGGEGTQYF
TRBV20-1	NA	TRBJ1-5	few	TGCAGTGTGAACAGGGTCGGGCAGCCCCAGCATTTT	CSVNRVGQPQHF
TRBV12-5	NA	TRBJ2-1	NA	TGTGCTAGTGGTTTTGATGTTGGTGGGGCAGGGGCCTACAATGAGCAGTTCTTC	CASGFDVGGAGAYNEQFF